Detailed here is one TCR beta chain. Other DNA sequences in this sample translate to the same CDR3. The sample originates from a study of T cells in localized non-small cell lung cancer. CDR3 length: 14 residues. The germline gives CDR1 MDHEN, CDR2 SYDVKM. V gave up 1 base and J gave up 4 bases, with 8 bases separating them. The repertoire was sequenced with immunoSEQ multiplex PCR; TCRdb's copy has only in-frame clones and lacks some. The sample has 75,000 to 95,000 clones; about 78% are singletons. V usage is TRBV28 and J usage is TRBJ1-5; D unclear. The clonotype was recovered from a man aged 40-75 years with stage II squamous cell lung carcinoma. Specimen: PBMCs, collected before any cancer treatment. The CDR3 region is CASSLLDPNQPQHF. DNA of the CDR3: TGTGCCAGCAGTTTATTGGACCCGAATCAGCCCCAGCATTTT.